Listed here is a single TCR beta chain. Its antigen is as yet unknown. The entry originates in a study of T cell responses to AZD1222 COVID-19 vaccine. Notes on the study in general: Seropositivity was recorded at baseline in only 6 or 7 AZD1222 recipients. Regions 160-218 and 743-854 held dominance among vaccine-associated CD4 TCRs, which spanned spike. Following two doses of AZD1222, Spike-specific TCR breadth and depth rose. Repertoires were sampled only after the peak T cell response.

The protocol was immunoSEQ multiplex PCR, while the TCRdb copy is restricted to in-frame clones and leaves out a portion. The sample yields 75,000 to 100,000 clones, about nine tenths seen once. The ends lost 5 bases at V and 4 bases at J; junction bases unmatched: 2. Germline loops: CDR1 SGHNT, CDR2 YYREEE (reference sequence). This CDR3 has 15 residues. The sample consisted of peripheral blood, taken on day 0 of AZD1222 vaccination. V and J are TRBV5-4 and TRBJ2-4; 14 bases fit TRBD2. This TCR was sampled from an adult in good health. The CDR3 reads CASSGTSGGKNIQYF. The DNA of the CDR3 is TGTGCCAGCAGTGGGACTAGCGGGGGAAAAAACATTCAGTACTTC.